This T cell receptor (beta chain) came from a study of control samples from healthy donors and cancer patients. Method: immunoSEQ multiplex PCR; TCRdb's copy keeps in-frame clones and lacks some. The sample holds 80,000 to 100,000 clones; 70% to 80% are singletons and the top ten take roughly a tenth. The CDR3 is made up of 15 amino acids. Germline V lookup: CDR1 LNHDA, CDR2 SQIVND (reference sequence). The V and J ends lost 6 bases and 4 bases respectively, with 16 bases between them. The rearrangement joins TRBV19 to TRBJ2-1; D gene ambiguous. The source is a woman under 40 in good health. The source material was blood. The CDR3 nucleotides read TGTGCCAGTAGCGGTTATGCCCGGAATTACAATGAGCAGTTCTTC. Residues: CASSGYARNYNEQFF.